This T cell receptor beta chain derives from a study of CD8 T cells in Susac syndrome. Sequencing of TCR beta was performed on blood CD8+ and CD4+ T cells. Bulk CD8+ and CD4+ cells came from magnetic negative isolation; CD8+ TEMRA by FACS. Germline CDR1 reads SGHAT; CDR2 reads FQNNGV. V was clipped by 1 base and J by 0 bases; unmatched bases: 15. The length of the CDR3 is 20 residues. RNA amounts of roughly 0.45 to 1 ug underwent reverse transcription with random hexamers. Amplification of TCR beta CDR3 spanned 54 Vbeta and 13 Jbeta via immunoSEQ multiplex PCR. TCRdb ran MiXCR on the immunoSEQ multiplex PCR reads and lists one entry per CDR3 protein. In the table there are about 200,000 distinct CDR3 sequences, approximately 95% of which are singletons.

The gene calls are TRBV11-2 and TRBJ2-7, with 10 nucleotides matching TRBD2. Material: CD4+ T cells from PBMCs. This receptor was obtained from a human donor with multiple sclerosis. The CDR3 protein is CASSLVGVLAGAPSSYEQYF. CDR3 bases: TGTGCCAGCAGCTTAGTGGGCGTGCTAGCGGGGGCCCCCAGCTCCTACGAGCAGTACTTC.